This T cell receptor beta chain derives from a study of blood T cell repertoires in COVID-19. About the study: Collection of acute and convalescent COVID-19 samples took place in the United States, Italy and Spain. T cells, B-cell-depleted T cells, or PBMCs supplied cDNA or gDNA.

Under the authors' procedure: Estimates of nucleated cell counts were drawn from the amplification of reference gene primers. Using immunoSEQ multiplex PCR, the repertoire was profiled, and TCRdb retains in-frame clones only, with some absent. V and J calls and clone size are given by that table; D and trimming were obtained from the DNA. The data contain 84,000 or so clones, around three quarters of them seen just once; the ten biggest clones take up roughly a fifth. The V end was cut by 7 bases, the J end by 8 bases, with 14 bases between. From germline, CDR1 is SQVTM and CDR2 ANQGSEA. The length of the CDR3 is 11 residues.

This clonotype was sampled from a woman aged 80 or over with acute or convalescent COVID-19. The sample consisted of peripheral blood. This rearrangement joins TRBV29-1 to TRBJ1-2; D remains unclear. As DNA, the CDR3 is TGCAGCGCCCAGGCCCGGAACGGCTACACCTTC. This translates into CSAQARNGYTF.